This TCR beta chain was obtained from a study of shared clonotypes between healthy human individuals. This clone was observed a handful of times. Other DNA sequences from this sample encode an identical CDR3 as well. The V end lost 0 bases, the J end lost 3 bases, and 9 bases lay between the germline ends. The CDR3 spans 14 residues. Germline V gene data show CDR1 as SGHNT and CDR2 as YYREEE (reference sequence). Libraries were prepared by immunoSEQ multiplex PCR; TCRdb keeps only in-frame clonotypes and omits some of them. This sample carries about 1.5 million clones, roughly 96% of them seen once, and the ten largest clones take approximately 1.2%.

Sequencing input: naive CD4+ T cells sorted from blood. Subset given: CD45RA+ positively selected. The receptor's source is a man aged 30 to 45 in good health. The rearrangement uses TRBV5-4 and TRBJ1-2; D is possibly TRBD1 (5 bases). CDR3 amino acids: CASSLAGTDYGYTF. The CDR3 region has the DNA TGTGCCAGCAGCTTGGCAGGGACCGACTATGGCTACACCTTC.